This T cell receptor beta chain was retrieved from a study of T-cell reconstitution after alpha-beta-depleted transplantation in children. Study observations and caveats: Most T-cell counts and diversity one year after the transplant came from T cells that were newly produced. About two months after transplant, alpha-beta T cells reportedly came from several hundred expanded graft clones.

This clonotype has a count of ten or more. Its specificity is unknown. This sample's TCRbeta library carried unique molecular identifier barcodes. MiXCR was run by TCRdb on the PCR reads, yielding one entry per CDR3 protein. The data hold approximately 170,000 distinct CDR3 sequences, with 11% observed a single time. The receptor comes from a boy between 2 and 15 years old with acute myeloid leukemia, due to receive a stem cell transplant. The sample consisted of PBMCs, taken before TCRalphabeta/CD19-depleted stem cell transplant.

The CDR3 is CASSPRTGGTGELFF. DNA of the CDR3: TGCGCCAGCAGCCCCCGGACAGGGGGCACCGGGGAGCTGTTTTTT. The chain has TRBV4-1 and TRBJ2-2, with 10 bases that match TRBD1. The length of the CDR3 is 15 residues. Germline trimming cut 4 bases from V and 4 bases from J; bases unmatched to any gene: 3. Germline V gene sequence: CDR1 MGHRA, CDR2 YSYEKL.